These T cell receptor beta chains were read from a single sample in a study of blood T cell repertoires in COVID-19. Clones were sequenced by immunoSEQ multiplex PCR, and TCRdb holds only the in-frame ones, with some missing. The table includes about 100,000 clones, approximately 62% detected once. Specimen: peripheral blood. Receptors were obtained from a man aged 80 or over with acute or convalescent COVID-19. Each CDR3 is given with its conserved first and last residue. Fields, in order: D gene, J gene, clone size, V gene, CDR3 protein, CDR3 DNA. D genes are given only for firm matches. Some rows have no size entry. The others give once, few or many, or a class for an expanded clone.

d_gene: -; j_gene: TRBJ1-2; abundance: -; v_gene: TRBV6-2/TRBV6-3; CDR3aa: CASSYSDTYGYTF; CDR3nt: TGTGCCAGCAGTTACTCCGACACGTATGGCTACACCTTC
d_gene: TRBD1; j_gene: TRBJ1-2; abundance: -; v_gene: TRBV30; CDR3aa: CAWETGTATGNYGYTF; CDR3nt: TGTGCCTGGGAAACCGGGACAGCGACGGGGAACTATGGCTACACCTTC
d_gene: TRBD1; j_gene: TRBJ2-5; abundance: -; v_gene: TRBV7-3; CDR3aa: CASSTDRVETQYF; CDR3nt: TGTGCCAGCAGCACGGACAGGGTGGAGACCCAGTACTTC
d_gene: TRBD1; j_gene: TRBJ2-5; abundance: -; v_gene: TRBV10-3; CDR3aa: CAISMDRDETQYF; CDR3nt: TGTGCCATCAGTATGGACAGGGACGAGACCCAGTACTTC
d_gene: -; j_gene: TRBJ1-2; abundance: -; v_gene: TRBV7-9; CDR3aa: CASSSDRHGYTF; CDR3nt: TGTGCCAGCAGCTCAGACAGGCATGGCTACACCTTC
d_gene: TRBD1; j_gene: TRBJ2-7; abundance: -; v_gene: TRBV2; CDR3aa: CASSGTGTYEQYF; CDR3nt: TGTGCCAGCAGTGGGACAGGGACCTACGAGCAGTACTTC
d_gene: -; j_gene: TRBJ1-1; abundance: -; v_gene: TRBV7-2; CDR3aa: CASSSGLVAFF; CDR3nt: TGTGCCAGCAGCTCAGGTTTGGTTGCTTTCTTT
d_gene: -; j_gene: TRBJ2-1; abundance: few; v_gene: TRBV10-1; CDR3aa: CASSVGSNEQFF; CDR3nt: TGCGCCAGCAGTGTCGGGAGTAATGAGCAGTTCTTC
d_gene: TRBD2; j_gene: TRBJ2-1; abundance: -; v_gene: TRBV7-3; CDR3aa: CASSQSGLVDNEQFF; CDR3nt: TGTGCCAGCAGCCAAAGCGGACTAGTCGACAATGAGCAGTTCTTC
d_gene: -; j_gene: TRBJ2-7; abundance: -; v_gene: TRBV5-1; CDR3aa: CASSLGGGDSHEQYF; CDR3nt: TGCGCCAGCAGCTTGGGAGGGGGAGATAGCCACGAGCAGTACTTC
d_gene: TRBD1; j_gene: TRBJ1-1; abundance: -; v_gene: TRBV7-9; CDR3aa: CASSKDRGDTEAFF; CDR3nt: TGTGCCAGCAGCAAAGACAGGGGGGACACTGAAGCTTTCTTT
d_gene: TRBD1; j_gene: TRBJ1-1; abundance: -; v_gene: TRBV7-6; CDR3aa: CASSIQGAGTEAFF; CDR3nt: TGTGCCAGCAGCATACAGGGGGCAGGGACTGAAGCTTTCTTT
d_gene: -; j_gene: TRBJ2-2; abundance: -; v_gene: TRBV7-2; CDR3aa: CASSSKNTGELFF; CDR3nt: TGTGCCAGCAGCTCCAAGAACACCGGGGAGCTGTTTTTT
d_gene: TRBD2; j_gene: TRBJ2-5; abundance: -; v_gene: TRBV7-2; CDR3aa: CASSSAGLAEETQYF; CDR3nt: TGTGCCAGCAGCTCAGCGGGACTAGCGGAAGAGACCCAGTACTTC
d_gene: TRBD1; j_gene: TRBJ2-7; abundance: once; v_gene: TRBV6-2/TRBV6-3; CDR3aa: CASSYPTGPSYEQYF; CDR3nt: TGTGCCAGCAGTTACCCGACAGGGCCCTCCTACGAGCAGTACTTC
d_gene: -; j_gene: TRBJ1-4; abundance: -; v_gene: TRBV27; CDR3aa: CASSSQGIGLEKLFF; CDR3nt: TGTGCCAGCAGTTCCCAGGGGATAGGTTTAGAAAAACTGTTTTTT
d_gene: TRBD2; j_gene: TRBJ2-7; abundance: many; v_gene: TRBV27; CDR3aa: CASKTGTTSYEQYF; CDR3nt: TGTGCCAGCAAAACCGGGACTACTTCCTACGAGCAGTACTTC
d_gene: -; j_gene: TRBJ1-5; abundance: -; v_gene: TRBV3-1/TRBV3-2; CDR3aa: CASSHSGTGNQPQHF; CDR3nt: TGTGCCAGCAGCCATTCCGGCACAGGCAATCAGCCCCAGCATTTT
d_gene: TRBD2; j_gene: TRBJ2-7; abundance: -; v_gene: TRBV6-2/TRBV6-3; CDR3aa: CASSDPTSDAYEQYF; CDR3nt: TGTGCCAGCAGTGACCCCACTAGCGACGCCTACGAGCAGTACTTC
d_gene: -; j_gene: TRBJ1-5; abundance: -; v_gene: TRBV20-1; CDR3aa: CSASRGGPQHF; CDR3nt: TGCAGTGCTAGCAGGGGTGGGCCCCAGCATTTT
d_gene: TRBD1; j_gene: TRBJ1-1; abundance: once; v_gene: TRBV19; CDR3aa: CASSTADRVSEAFF; CDR3nt: TGTGCCAGTAGTACCGCGGACAGGGTGAGTGAAGCTTTCTTT
d_gene: TRBD1; j_gene: TRBJ2-7; abundance: -; v_gene: TRBV28; CDR3aa: CASSFDPGQGGYEQYF; CDR3nt: TGTGCCAGCAGTTTCGATCCGGGACAGGGGGGATACGAGCAGTACTTC
d_gene: TRBD1; j_gene: TRBJ2-5; abundance: few; v_gene: TRBV2; CDR3aa: CASRPSGRGETQYF; CDR3nt: TGTGCCTCCCGCCCGTCGGGCAGGGGGGAGACCCAGTACTTC
d_gene: TRBD1; j_gene: TRBJ2-2; abundance: few; v_gene: TRBV19; CDR3aa: CASSMDRGWSGELFF; CDR3nt: TGTGCCAGTAGTATGGACAGGGGATGGTCCGGGGAGCTGTTTTTT
d_gene: -; j_gene: TRBJ2-1; abundance: -; v_gene: TRBV11-2; CDR3aa: CASPPAGQSSYNEQFF; CDR3nt: TGTGCCAGCCCTCCGGCGGGGCAGAGCTCCTACAATGAGCAGTTCTTC
d_gene: -; j_gene: TRBJ2-7; abundance: medium-sized; v_gene: TRBV11-2; CDR3aa: CASSSEVRSSYEQYF; CDR3nt: TGTGCCAGCAGCTCTGAGGTTAGGAGCTCCTACGAGCAGTACTTC
d_gene: -; j_gene: TRBJ1-2; abundance: -; v_gene: TRBV19; CDR3aa: CATRSYGYTF; CDR3nt: TGTGCCACCAGGTCCTATGGCTACACCTTC